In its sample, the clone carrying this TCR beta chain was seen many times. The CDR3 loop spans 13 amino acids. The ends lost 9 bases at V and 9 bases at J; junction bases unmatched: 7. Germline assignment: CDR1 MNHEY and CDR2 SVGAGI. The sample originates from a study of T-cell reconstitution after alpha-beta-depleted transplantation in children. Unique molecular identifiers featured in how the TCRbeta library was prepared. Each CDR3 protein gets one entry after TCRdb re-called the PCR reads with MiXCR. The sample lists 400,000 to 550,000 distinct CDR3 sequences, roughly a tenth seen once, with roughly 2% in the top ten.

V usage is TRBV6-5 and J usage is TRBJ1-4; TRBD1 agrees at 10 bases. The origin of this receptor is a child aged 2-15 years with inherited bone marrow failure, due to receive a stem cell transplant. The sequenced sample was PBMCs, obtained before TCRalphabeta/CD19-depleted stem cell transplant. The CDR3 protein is CASGDRGLKKLFF. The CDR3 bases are TGTGCCAGTGGGGACAGGGGCCTCAAAAAACTGTTTTTT.